These 17 T cell receptor beta chains came from one sample sequenced in a study of T cell changes during pregnancy in multiple sclerosis. Profiled with immunoSEQ multiplex PCR; TCRdb holds only in-frame clones, not every one. The table lists around 52,000 clones, about 90% of them singletons, with approximately 0.18% in the top ten. The input for sequencing was CD4+ T cells from peripheral blood mononuclear cells, taken after pregnancy. The receptor set was obtained from a female donor in good health, enrolled as a control in a pregnancy study.

This rearrangement joins TRBV7-2 to TRBJ2-1; the D gene is possibly TRBD2 (6 bases). Germline V gives CDR1 SGHTA, CDR2 FQGNSA. CDR3 length: 16 residues. Trimming took off 5 bases at V and 4 bases at J, with 18 bases between the two ends. The CDR3 region is CASSPRGGGLYNEQFF. The CDR3 DNA is TGTGCCAGCAGCCCAAGGGGAGGCGGGCTTTACAATGAGCAGTTCTTC.

The chain recombines TRBV18 with TRBJ1-1; 11 bases are shared with TRBD1. Germline values: CDR1 KGHSH, CDR2 LQKENI. Trimming cost V 3 bases and J 8 bases; bases outside gene matches: 2. The CDR3 totals 13 residues. CDR3 in amino acids: CASSPDRGLEAFF. CDR3 nucleotides: TGTGCCAGCTCACCGGACAGGGGGCTGGAAGCTTTCTTT. Variable domain in full (rest from reference TRBV18 and TRBJ1-1): NAGVMQNPRHLVRRRGQEARLRCSPMKGHSHVYWYRQLPEEGLKFMVYLQKENIIDESGMPKERFSAEFPKEGPSILRIQQVVRGDSAAYFCASSPDRGLEAFFGQGTRLTVV.

This chain joins TRBV27 and TRBJ2-7; D possibly corresponds to TRBD2 (7 bases). From germline, CDR1 is MNHEY and CDR2 SMNVEV (reference sequence). Trimming removed 6 bases at V and 2 bases at J, with 26 bases between. The CDR3 covers 18 residues. CDR3 in amino acids: CASSLRRAGASSAYEQYF. The CDR3 DNA is TGTGCCAGCAGCCTCCGAAGGGCGGGGGCGTCTTCGGCCTACGAGCAGTACTTC.

This chain uses TRBV29-1 with TRBJ1-2; D may be TRBD1 (5 bases). Trimming shortened V by 4 bases and J by 4 bases, and 19 bases separated the two germline ends. This CDR3 comprises 15 residues. From germline, CDR1 is SQVTM and CDR2 ANQGSEA. The CDR3 sequence is CSVAFVSGGGYGYTF. The CDR3 region has the DNA TGCAGCGTTGCGTTTGTGTCGGGGGGGGGCTATGGCTACACCTTC.

The rearrangement links TRBV5-1 to TRBJ2-7; D is ambiguous. The CDR3 has 13 amino acids. Per germline, CDR1 SGHRS and CDR2 YFSETQ. Deletions cut 0 bases from V and 4 bases from J, with 8 bases between. CDR3 sequence: CASSLGPGYEQYF. The DNA for the CDR3 is TGCGCCAGCAGCTTGGGGCCAGGATACGAGCAGTACTTC.

The V and J genes are TRBV7-2 and TRBJ1-5, with 7 bases fitting TRBD1. Germline CDR1 SGHTA, CDR2 FQGNSA. This CDR3 spans 16 amino acids. V lost 6 bases, J lost 4 bases, and 12 bases stayed unmatched. For the CDR3, the DNA is TGTGCCAGCAGTCAAGAGGCACAGGGGCGAAATCAGCCCCAGCATTTT. Protein: CASSQEAQGRNQPQHF.

The gene calls are TRBV25-1 and TRBJ1-5; a possible D gene is TRBD1 (5 bases). The germline CDR1 and CDR2 sequences are MGHDK and SYGVNS. This CDR3 spans 14 amino acids. V was clipped by 4 bases and J by 2 bases, with 9 bases between them. CDR3 protein: CASSAGLGNQPQHF. DNA for the CDR3: TGTGCCAGCAGTGCAGGGTTGGGCAATCAGCCCCAGCATTTT. Together with reference TRBV25-1 and TRBJ1-5, the CDR3 gives the full variable domain: EADIYQTPRYLVIGTGKKITLECSQTMGHDKMYWYQQDPGMELHLIHYSYGVNSTEKGDLSSESTVSRIRTEHFPLTLESARPSHTSQYLCASSAGLGNQPQHFGDGTRLSIL.

The genes are TRBV18 and TRBJ1-1, with no clear D. The CDR3 covers 14 residues. Germline-derived CDR1 and CDR2 are KGHSH and LQKENI. Trimming removed 0 bases from V and 4 bases from J, with 9 bases in between. In DNA, the CDR3 is TGTGCCAGCTCACCACCGTCCGGGTTCACTGAAGCTTTCTTT. It codes for CASSPPSGFTEAFF.

This clone was recorded only once. V and J are TRBV11-2 and TRBJ2-2; 8 bases map to TRBD2. The V gene end was trimmed by 1 base and the J gene end by 8 bases; junction bases not matched to a gene: 9. The CDR3 sequence is 16 residues long. Per the germline V gene, CDR1 is SGHAT and CDR2 is FQNNGV. CDR3 bases: TGTGCCAGCAGCTTAGTTGGGGTAGCGGGGAGTGGGGAGCTGTTTTTT. As protein: CASSLVGVAGSGELFF. The variable domain in full, completed from reference TRBV11-2 and TRBJ2-2, reads EAGVAQSPRYKIIEKRQSVAFWCNPISGHATLYWYQQILGQGPKLLIQFQNNGVVDDSQLPKDRFSAERLKGVDSTLKIQPAKLEDSAVYLCASSLVGVAGSGELFFGEGSRLTVL.

The J gene is TRBJ1-6, the V gene TRBV7-3; the D is unclear. The length of the CDR3 is 14 residues. V gave up 5 bases and J gave up 0 bases, with 5 bases separating them. The V gene's germline CDR1 is SGHTA and CDR2 FQGTGA. The CDR3 sequence: CASSLSSYNSPLHF. DNA for the CDR3: TGTGCCAGCAGCCTCAGCTCCTATAATTCACCCCTCCACTTT.

V usage is TRBV2 and J usage is TRBJ1-5; D may be TRBD1 (5 bases). Per the germline V gene, CDR1 is SNHLY and CDR2 is FYNNEI. The CDR3 consists of 14 residues. The ends were cut back, 4 bases at V and 6 bases at J, with 13 bases in the middle. DNA of the CDR3: TGTGCCAGCAGTGGGCAGGGTTTCAGTCAGCCCCAGCATTTT. The encoded protein is CASSGQGFSQPQHF. The full variable domain, completed using reference TRBV2 and TRBJ1-5, is EPEVTQTPSHQVTQMGQEVILRCVPISNHLYFYWYRQILGQKVEFLVSFYNNEISEKSEIFDDQFSVERPDGSNFTLKIRSTKLEDSAMYFCASSGQGFSQPQHFGDGTRLSIL.

This chain connects TRBV9 to TRBJ2-3; 7 bases align to TRBD2. The CDR3 extends over 15 amino acids. V was clipped by 4 bases and J by 1 base; unmatched bases: 6. Germline CDR1 and CDR2: SGDLS and YYNGEE. The CDR3 is CASSFGGDGTDTQYF. CDR3 in DNA: TGTGCCAGCAGCTTTGGGGGGGATGGCACAGATACGCAGTATTTT.

V usage is TRBV7-3 and J usage is TRBJ2-3; the match to TRBD2 covers 8 bases. Germline V lookup: CDR1 SGHTA, CDR2 FQGTGA. The CDR3 has 14 residues. V was clipped by 3 bases and J by 1 base; unmatched bases: 0. The CDR3: CASSFGGGTDTQYF. The DNA for the CDR3 is TGTGCCAGCAGCTTCGGGGGGGGCACAGATACGCAGTATTTT. The entire variable domain, with the rest obtained from reference TRBV7-3 and TRBJ2-3, is as follows: GAGVSQTPSNKVTEKGKYVELRCDPISGHTALYWYRQSLGQGPEFLIYFQGTGAADDSGLPNDRFFAVRPEGSVSTLKIQRTERGDSAVYLCASSFGGGTDTQYFGPGTRLTVL.

V is TRBV4-1 and J is TRBJ2-5, with D maybe TRBD1 (6 bases). Germline CDR1 MGHRA, CDR2 YSYEKL. V was cut by 4 bases and J by 4 bases, with 16 bases left in between. The CDR3 runs 15 residues. The chain's CDR3 is CASSPGAPGAETQYF. CDR3 DNA sequence: TGCGCCAGCAGCCCAGGGGCCCCAGGGGCAGAGACCCAGTACTTC.

V usage is TRBV28 and J usage is TRBJ1-1, with 8 bases fitting TRBD1. This CDR3 is 14 amino acids long. CDR1 and CDR2 from the germline V gene are MDHEN and SYDVKM. Trimming cost V 5 bases and J 5 bases; bases outside gene matches: 7. CDR3 bases: TGTGCCAGCAGTCCTGACAGGGGAGGTACTGAAGCTTTCTTT. Encoded protein: CASSPDRGGTEAFF.

This CDR3 reads CASSLGRTDGYTF. The CDR3 region has the DNA TGTGCCAGCAGCTTAGGGAGGACCGATGGCTACACCTTC. The J gene is TRBJ1-2, the V gene TRBV7-9; no reliable D call. The CDR3 spans 13 residues. V was clipped by 1 base and J by 6 bases, with 9 bases between them. Germline loops: CDR1 SEHNR, CDR2 FQNEAQ (reference sequence). The entire variable domain, with the rest obtained from reference TRBV7-9 and TRBJ1-2, is as follows: DTGVSQNPRHKITKRGQNVTFRCDPISEHNRLYWYRQTLGQGPEFLTYFQNEAQLEKSRLLSDRFSAERPKGSFSTLEIQRTEQGDSAMYLCASSLGRTDGYTFGSGTRLTVV.

The genes are TRBV18 and TRBJ2-7, with 9 bases lining up with TRBD1. Per germline, CDR1 KGHSH and CDR2 LQKENI. V dropped 4 bases and J dropped 3; count of bases not matched to a gene: 7. The CDR3 runs to 15 residues. The CDR3, as DNA: TGTGCCAGCTCACACCCGGGACAGGGTTTCTACGAGCAGTACTTC. Encoded protein: CASSHPGQGFYEQYF. Filled out from reference TRBV18 and TRBJ2-7, the complete variable domain reads NAGVMQNPRHLVRRRGQEARLRCSPMKGHSHVYWYRQLPEEGLKFMVYLQKENIIDESGMPKERFSAEFPKEGPSILRIQQVVRGDSAAYFCASSHPGQGFYEQYFGPGTRLTVT.